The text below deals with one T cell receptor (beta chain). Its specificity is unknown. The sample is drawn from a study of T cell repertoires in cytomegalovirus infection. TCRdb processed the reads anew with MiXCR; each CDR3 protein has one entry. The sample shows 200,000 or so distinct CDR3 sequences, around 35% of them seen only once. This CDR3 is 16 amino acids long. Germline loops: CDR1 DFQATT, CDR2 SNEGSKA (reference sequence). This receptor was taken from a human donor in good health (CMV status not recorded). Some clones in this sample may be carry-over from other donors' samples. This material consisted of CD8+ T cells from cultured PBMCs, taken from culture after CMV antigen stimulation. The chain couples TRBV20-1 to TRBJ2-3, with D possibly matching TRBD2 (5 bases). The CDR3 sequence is CSLSPPGGWRTDTQYF. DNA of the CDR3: TGCAGCCTCTCCCCGCCGGGCGGGTGGCGCACAGATACGCAGTATTTT.